This TCR beta chain stems from a study of cytomegalovirus exposure and HLA in healthy donors. Study-level points and caveats: TCR beta V segments were, for the most part, productive about 87% or about 30% of the time in an earlier analysis. Investigators reported 150 to 200 TCR beta chains as tied to cytomegalovirus.

About this clone: Antigen unknown.

Germline V gene sequence: CDR1 SGHNT, CDR2 YENEEA. V shed 5 bases and J shed 3 bases, with 10 bases lying between them. The CDR3 consists of 13 residues. The study ran its PCR with 60 Vbeta and 13 Jbeta primers. Assay: immunoSEQ multiplex PCR; the TCRdb copy retains only in-frame clones and omits some. Among some 130,000 clones, roughly 80% were seen once, and the ten largest hold around 10%. Material for sequencing was PBMCs. The chain is built from TRBV11-3 and TRBJ2-5; D is uncertain. The TCR was taken from a male donor in good health and CMV-seropositive. The CDR3 DNA follows: TGTGCCAGCAGCAGACTCGCAGAAGAGACCCAGTACTTC. It specifies CASSRLAEETQYF. The full variable domain, its missing parts supplied by reference TRBV11-3 and TRBJ2-5, is EAGVVQSPRYKIIEKKQPVAFWCNPISGHNTLYWYLQNLGQGPELLIRYENEEAVDDSQLPKDRFSAERLKGVDSTLKIQPAELGDSAVYLCASSRLAEETQYFGPGTRLLVL.